The rows below give T cell receptor beta chains drawn from one sample of a study of T cell repertoires in cytomegalovirus infection. TCRdb called the reads again in MiXCR, with one record for every CDR3 protein. The profile shows approximately 400,000 distinct CDR3 sequences, roughly 31% of them singletons. Sequencing was carried out using PBMCs. These receptors all come from a human donor in good health (CMV status not recorded). Some clones in this sample may be carry-over from other donors' samples. Each CDR3 is given with its conserved first and last residue. A D gene is named only where the DNA matches it firmly. A row's size may be missing; if present it is once, few, many or a size class.

V,size,J,D,DNA,CDR3
TRBV2,.,TRBJ2-7,.,TGTGCCAGCAGTGAAAGCCACGAGCAGTACTTC,CASSESHEQYF
TRBV12-3/TRBV12-4,.,TRBJ1-5,.,TGTGCCAGCAGTTTGATTGTGGGGAATCAGCCCCAGCATTTT,CASSLIVGNQPQHF
TRBV12-3/TRBV12-4,many,TRBJ2-5,.,TGTGCCAGCAGTTTAGGATCCGTACAAGAGACCCAGTACTTC,CASSLGSVQETQYF
TRBV11-2,.,TRBJ1-6,.,TGTGCCAGCAGCTTAGCCCTTTTCAGGAGCTCCTATAATTCACCCCTCCACTTT,CASSLALFRSSYNSPLHF
TRBV11-2,.,TRBJ2-3,.,TGTGCCAGCAGCCCCGGGGCAGATACGCCGTATTTT,CASSPGADTPYF
TRBV27,.,TRBJ1-1,.,TGTGCCAGCAGTTTACCCGGGTTAACTGAAGCTTTCTTT,CASSLPGLTEAFF
TRBV12-3/TRBV12-4,many,TRBJ2-2,TRBD1,TGTGCCAGCTCGGGACAGGGGGCCGGGGAGCTGTTTTTT,CASSGQGAGELFF
TRBV7-3,.,TRBJ2-5,TRBD2,TGTGCCAGCAGCCGGGGGACTAGCGGGGGGGCAATCGCAGAGACCCAGTACTTC,CASSRGTSGGAIAETQYF
TRBV12-3/TRBV12-4,.,TRBJ1-1,.,TGTGCCAGCAGTTTAGCTTTGGGGGCAGCTGAAGCTTTCTTT,CASSLALGAAEAFF
TRBV7-6,.,TRBJ2-2,.,TGTGCCAGCAGCTTAGGGGAACCCGGGGAGCTGTTTTTT,CASSLGEPGELFF
TRBV6-2/TRBV6-3,.,TRBJ2-1,TRBD2,TGTGCCAGCAGGTTGACTAGCGGGGGCTACAATGAGCAGTTCTTC,CASRLTSGGYNEQFF
TRBV7-9,.,TRBJ1-2,.,TGTGCCAGCAGCTCATTTGACAGTTACATCTATGGCTACACCTTC,CASSSFDSYIYGYTF
TRBV7-8,few,TRBJ1-1,.,TGTGCCAGCAGCTCTACCCCGGGACAAAGATCGGGTTCGGACACTGAAGCTTTCTTT,CASSSTPGQRSGSDTEAFF